These 10 T cell receptor beta chains were all obtained from the same sample, sequenced in a study of blood T cell repertoires in COVID-19. Here immunoSEQ multiplex PCR was the method, and the copy in TCRdb shows in-frame clones only, minus some. The data show around 220,000 clones, 80% to 85% seen once. Sequenced material: peripheral blood. The source is a woman aged 80 or older with COVID-19, enrolled during active disease.

The rearrangement links TRBV10-2 to TRBJ2-5, with a weak D call TRBD2 (5 bases). V was cut by 2 bases and J by 9 bases, with 16 bases left in between. This CDR3 is built from 14 residues. Germline values: CDR1 WSHSY, CDR2 SAAADI. The CDR3 loop reads CASSEDYPLWAQYF. The DNA for the CDR3 is TGCGCCAGCAGTGAGGACTACCCCCTGTGGGCCCAGTACTTC.

The chain carries TRBV4-3 and TRBJ1-2; 7 bases align to TRBD1. This CDR3 is built from 14 residues. The germline gives CDR1 LGHNA, CDR2 YSLEER. Trimming cost V 4 bases and J 4 bases; bases outside gene matches: 6. For the CDR3, the DNA is TGCGCCAGCAGCCGAAACAGGGGAAGCTATGGCTACACCTTC. Translated, it gives CASSRNRGSYGYTF.

This chain uses TRBV5-6 with TRBJ1-1; 7 nucleotides line up with TRBD1. After removal of 4 bases from V and 1 base from J, the junction contained 7 bases not matched to a gene. Germline-derived CDR1 and CDR2 are SGHDT and YYEEEE. The CDR3 contains 15 residues. This chain's CDR3 is CASSRIYRGNTEAFF. DNA for the CDR3: TGTGCCAGCAGCCGCATATACAGGGGGAACACTGAAGCTTTCTTT.

The chain couples TRBV7-9 to TRBJ2-6; 10 nucleotides align to TRBD1. CDR3 size: 17 residues. The V gene end was trimmed by 5 bases and the J gene end by 2 bases; junction bases not matched to a gene: 6. Germline CDR1 and CDR2: SEHNR and FQNEAQ (reference sequence). CDR3 protein: CASSRRQGAAGANVLTF. As DNA, the CDR3 is TGTGCCAGCAGCCGTAGACAGGGGGCTGCTGGGGCCAACGTCCTGACTTTC.

The sample holds one count of this clone. V is TRBV6-5 and J is TRBJ2-3, with D uncertain. The CDR3 spans 11 residues. Germline lookup yields CDR1 MNHEY and CDR2 SVGAGI. V was trimmed by 4 bases and J by 10 bases, leaving 9 bases between them. CDR3 residues: CASSSSRAQYF. The CDR3 region has the DNA TGTGCCAGCAGTTCGAGCCGGGCGCAGTATTTT.

This clone was counted only a few times. The chain uses TRBV20-1 and TRBJ2-7; TRBD2 matches at 8 bases. V dropped 3 bases and J dropped 2; count of bases not matched to a gene: 9. Per the germline V gene, CDR1 is DFQATT and CDR2 is SNEGSKA (reference sequence). The CDR3 consists of 15 residues. CDR3 in DNA: TGCAGTGCTAGTCGAGGGGAGCGGGGGCCCTACGAGCAGTACTTC. Translation gives CSASRGERGPYEQYF.

To note about this clone: The same CDR3 is also encoded by other DNA sequences in this sample. V is TRBV20-1 and J is TRBJ1-2; no clear D. This CDR3 contains 11 residues. The germline gives CDR1 DFQATT, CDR2 SNEGSKA (reference sequence). V was clipped by 6 bases and J by 5 bases, with 10 bases between them. CDR3 DNA: TGCAGTGCCTTGACGGGATATGGCTACACCTTC. As protein: CSALTGYGYTF.

The chain combines TRBV5-1 with TRBJ2-2, with a weak D call TRBD2 (6 bases). V was pared by 1 base and J by 6 bases, with 10 bases between. The CDR3 is 14 residues long. Germline V lookup: CDR1 SGHRS, CDR2 YFSETQ. The CDR3 spells CASSLPSAAGELFF. The CDR3 nucleotides are TGCGCCAGCAGCTTGCCTAGCGCAGCCGGGGAGCTGTTTTTT.

The V and J genes are TRBV10-2 and TRBJ1-1, with no clear D. Trimming cost V 5 bases and J 7 bases, with 8 bases left between them. The CDR3 has 11 amino acids. The germline V gene encodes CDR1 WSHSY and CDR2 SAAADI. The CDR3 loop is CASSLGDEAFF. In nucleotides, the CDR3 is TGCGCCAGCAGTTTAGGAGATGAAGCTTTCTTT.

The chain joins TRBV9 to TRBJ2-2; 8 positions agree with TRBD2. The CDR3 contains 14 residues. The V segment lost 4 bases and the J segment 6 bases; nucleotides outside the gene matches: 5. The germline CDR1 and CDR2 sequences are SGDLS and YYNGEE. The chain's CDR3 is CASSPGTSPGELFF. The CDR3 region has the DNA TGTGCCAGCAGCCCCGGGACTAGTCCCGGGGAGCTGTTTTTT.